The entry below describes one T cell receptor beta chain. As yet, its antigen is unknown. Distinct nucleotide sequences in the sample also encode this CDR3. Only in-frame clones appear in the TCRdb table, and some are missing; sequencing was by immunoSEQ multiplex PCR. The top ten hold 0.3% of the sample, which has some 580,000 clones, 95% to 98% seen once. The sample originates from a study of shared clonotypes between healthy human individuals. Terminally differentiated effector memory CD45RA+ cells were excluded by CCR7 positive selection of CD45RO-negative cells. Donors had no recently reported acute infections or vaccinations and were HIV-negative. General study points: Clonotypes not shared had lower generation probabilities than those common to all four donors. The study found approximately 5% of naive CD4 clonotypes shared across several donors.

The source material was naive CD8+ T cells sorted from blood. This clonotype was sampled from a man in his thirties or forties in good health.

CDR3 in amino acids: CASSLGLAGPNEQFF. The CDR3 nucleotides are TGTGCCAGCAGTTTAGGCCTAGCGGGCCCAAATGAGCAGTTCTTC. This chain uses TRBV27 with TRBJ2-1; 8 nucleotides match TRBD2. V was pared by 2 bases and J by 7 bases, with 7 bases of the junction left unmatched. The germline gives CDR1 MNHEY, CDR2 SMNVEV (reference sequence). The CDR3 spans 15 residues.